Listed here are 10 T cell receptor beta chains from one sample, sequenced in a study of shared clonotypes between healthy human individuals. Naive CD8 cells lacked CD45RO, underwent positive selection for CCR7 and left out terminally differentiated effector memory CD45RA+ cells. Sequencing used immunoSEQ multiplex PCR; TCRdb keeps in-frame clones, though not all of them. The table records 2 million to 2.5 million clones, about 93% of them present only once. The sequencing input was naive CD8+ T cells from PBMCs. The origin of the receptors is a man aged 18-30 years in good health. Some clones in this sample may be carry-over from other donors' samples.

As DNA, the CDR3 is TGCGCCAGCGGGGTGCAGTTCTTC. Its protein is CASGVQFF. The chain carries TRBV5-1 and TRBJ2-1; D is unclear. CDR3 length equals 8 residues. Trimming stripped 7 bases from V and 12 bases from J, with 5 bases between. Per germline, CDR1 SGHRS and CDR2 YFSETQ.

V gene TRBV7-2 combines with J gene TRBJ2-2, with 8 bases aligning to TRBD1. The CDR3 sequence is 16 residues long. The J segment lost 4 bases and the V segment lost 1 base, leaving 5 bases of the junction unmatched. The germline V gene has CDR1 SGHTA and CDR2 FQGNSA. CDR3 amino acids: CASSLGSRGRTGELFF. The DNA of the CDR3 is TGTGCCAGCAGCTTAGGCAGCAGGGGGCGCACCGGGGAGCTGTTTTTT.

This chain uses TRBV27 with TRBJ2-1; 8 bases match TRBD1. Unmatched junction bases numbered 8, after V lost 7 bases and J lost 6 bases. CDR1 is MNHEY and CDR2 is SMNVEV in the germline V gene (reference sequence). The CDR3 is 14 amino acids. The CDR3 coding sequence is TGTGCCAGCACCCCGCAGGGGGCTATCAATGAGCAGTTCTTC. Protein product: CASTPQGAINEQFF.

The V and J genes are TRBV27 and TRBJ1-2; D perhaps matches TRBD1 (6 bases). With 0 bases removed from V and 5 bases from J, the gap between germline ends came to 19 bases. Germline V lookup: CDR1 MNHEY, CDR2 SMNVEV (reference sequence). This CDR3 has 17 amino acids. The CDR3, as DNA: TGTGCCAGCAGTTTATCCGCAGGGGCCCCTTCTAGTTATGGCTACACCTTC. Encoded protein: CASSLSAGAPSSYGYTF.

The chain is built from TRBV27 and TRBJ2-3; TRBD2 matches 12 bases. V lost 0 bases, J lost 4 bases, and 8 bases stayed unmatched. Germline V CDR1 and CDR2: MNHEY, SMNVEV (reference sequence). The CDR3 covers 18 residues. CDR3 nucleotides: TGTGCCAGCAGTTTATCCCGACTAGCGGGAGAGCTCGCAGATACGCAGTATTTT. Amino acid sequence: CASSLSRLAGELADTQYF.

This clone was detected a few times. At the DNA level, this CDR3 is encoded by other sequences in the same sample as well. This chain joins TRBV7-9 and TRBJ1-2; D is unclear. Germline CDR1 is SEHNR and CDR2 is FQNEAQ (reference sequence). This CDR3 spans 13 amino acids. The germline V and J ends were trimmed by 0 bases and 4 bases, with 6 bases remaining between them. This chain's CDR3 is CASSLASLYGYTF. In nucleotides, the CDR3 is TGTGCCAGCAGCTTAGCTAGTCTCTATGGCTACACCTTC.

V usage is TRBV4-1 and J usage is TRBJ1-1; TRBD1 agrees at 9 bases. V lost 4 bases and J lost 4; bases outside the gene matches: 7. The CDR3 covers 15 residues. CDR1 is MGHRA and CDR2 is YSYEKL in the germline V gene. The CDR3 reads CASSPRTGDSTEAFF. CDR3 nucleotide sequence: TGCGCCAGCAGCCCCCGGACAGGGGATAGCACTGAAGCTTTCTTT.

The V gene is TRBV6-6, the J gene TRBJ2-7; no firm D call. This CDR3 comprises 13 residues. The germline gives CDR1 MNHNY, CDR2 SVGAGI (reference sequence). V gave up 5 bases and J gave up 3 bases, with 11 bases separating them. The CDR3 region has the DNA TGTGCCAGCAGTCACCCAACGGGCTACGAGCAGTACTTC. It translates to CASSHPTGYEQYF.

This chain joins TRBV6-5 and TRBJ1-1; D possibly corresponds to TRBD1 (5 bases). Trimming left V 5 bases short and J 2 bases short, with 9 bases between. The CDR3 length is 13 residues. Germline V CDR1 and CDR2: MNHEY, SVGAGI. Here the CDR3 DNA reads TGTGCCAGCAGTACCACAGGTAACACTGAAGCTTTCTTT. Protein product: CASSTTGNTEAFF.

This sequence joins TRBV27 and TRBJ1-3, with D tentatively TRBD1 (6 bases). V shed 6 bases and J shed 4 bases, with 16 bases lying between them. CDR1 is MNHEY and CDR2 is SMNVEV in the germline V gene (reference sequence). The CDR3 has 15 amino acids. CDR3 nucleotide sequence: TGTGCCAGCAGCAAACGGGGGGCGCAGGGAAACACCATATATTTT. Amino acids: CASSKRGAQGNTIYF.